These 7 T cell receptor beta chains came from one sample sequenced in a study of identical twins (dated by TCRdb to about 2016). Libraries were prepared through 5' RACE. The instrument was an Illumina HiSeq 2000. TCRdb reran the public reads through fastp at Q25 and MiXCR, keeping productive beta chains. Duplicate CDR3 protein sequences are folded into a single record with the most common DNA and genes. The sample includes more than 400,000 distinct CDR3 sequences, with 12% to 15% observed a single time. The ten top clones hold around 0.48% of the sample. The same data also went into a second study, on yellow fever vaccine responses in identical twins.

The sample comprised CD4+ T cells sorted from blood. The receptors shown here come from a woman aged 18-29 years in good health.

This clonotype was counted between two and nine times. This chain uses TRBV7-3 with TRBJ2-1; TRBD1 aligns across 9 bases. Germline values: CDR1 SGHTA, CDR2 FQGTGA. The CDR3 is made up of 15 amino acids. The V segment lost 5 bases and the J segment 3 bases; nucleotides outside the gene matches: 5. The CDR3 DNA follows: TGTGCCAGCAGCACGACGGGACAGGGCTACAATGAGCAGTTCTTC. This sequence encodes CASSTTGQGYNEQFF.

This clonotype was observed a handful of times. This rearrangement joins TRBV2 to TRBJ1-5; D remains ambiguous. Trimming took off 2 bases at V and 4 bases at J, with 3 bases between the two ends. Germline V gives CDR1 SNHLY, CDR2 FYNNEI. This CDR3 is built from 12 residues. CDR3 DNA: TGTGCCAGCAGTGAACAGAATCAGCCCCAGCATTTT. Encoded protein: CASSEQNQPQHF.

The V call is TRBV18, the J call TRBJ1-3; D is perhaps TRBD1 (5 bases). The CDR3 runs to 15 residues. V gave up 3 bases and J gave up 2 bases, with 11 bases separating them. Germline CDR1 and CDR2: KGHSH and LQKENI. The CDR3: CASSPVGGTGNTIYF. DNA of the CDR3: TGTGCCAGCTCACCGGTTGGGGGTACTGGAAACACCATATATTTT.

This clonotype has just a few counts. V gene TRBV7-9 combines with J gene TRBJ2-1, with TRBD1 as a possible D gene (5 bases). V lost 4 bases and J 8 bases, leaving 21 bases between the germline ends. The CDR3 consists of 16 residues. Germline V CDR1 and CDR2: SEHNR, FQNEAQ (reference sequence). CDR3 sequence: CASSSDSWGRGDEQFF. In DNA, the CDR3 is TGTGCCAGCAGCTCCGATTCTTGGGGTAGGGGCGATGAGCAGTTCTTC.

The chain uses TRBV5-1 and TRBJ2-3, with D perhaps given as TRBD1 or TRBD2 (5 bases each). V lost 6 bases and J 4 bases, leaving 24 bases between the germline ends. There are 17 residues in the CDR3. Germline loops: CDR1 SGHRS, CDR2 YFSETQ. CDR3 amino acids: CASKLRDAPTPADTQYF. CDR3 bases: TGCGCCAGCAAACTCAGGGACGCGCCGACTCCGGCAGATACGCAGTATTTT.

This clonotype was counted only a few times. The V call is TRBV27, the J call TRBJ1-6; tentative D call: TRBD1 (5 bases). CDR1 MNHEY and CDR2 SMNVEV come from the germline V gene (reference sequence). Deletions cut 6 bases from V and 3 bases from J, with 18 bases between. CDR3 size: 17 residues. CDR3 coding DNA: TGTGCCAGCAGCCCATCTGGGACGAACAACTATAATTCACCCCTCCACTTT. This sequence encodes CASSPSGTNNYNSPLHF.

In its sample, this clonotype was seen a few times. V is TRBV28 and J is TRBJ2-7, with TRBD2 identical over 10 bases. Germline V gene sequence: CDR1 MDHEN, CDR2 SYDVKM. The CDR3 runs to 18 residues. V lost 4 bases to trimming and J lost 5 bases; unmatched junction nucleotides: 17. This chain's CDR3 is CASSYPPGASGSKDEQYF. In nucleotides, the CDR3 is TGTGCCAGCAGTTACCCCCCCGGGGCTAGCGGGAGCAAAGACGAGCAGTACTTC.